The T cell receptor (beta chain) described here comes from a study of T cell repertoires in aging, cancer and after chemotherapy. Study as a whole: Six age groups, ranging from 30 or younger to 70 or older, included the donors. About 10 million TCR reads made up the full dataset.

The germline CDR1 and CDR2 sequences are DFQATT and SNEGSKA (reference sequence). V was shortened by 3 bases and J by 6 bases, with 12 bases between the two germline ends. The CDR3 runs to 12 residues. This clonotype was observed a handful of times. Its specificity is not known. Rearranged V-D-J TRB sequences were amplified with a mixed TRB-A/B primer pool. TCRdb itself ran the multiplex PCR reads through MiXCR, one entry per CDR3 protein. Of about 660 distinct CDR3 sequences listed, 40% to 50% are singletons. Regarding the study as a whole: Immunological memory after chemotherapy cannot be judged from the repertoire data. Age-matched healthy donors had significantly more diverse, less clonal blood TCR repertoires than untreated cancer patients.

The template was genomic DNA from peripheral blood, not RNA. The specimen sequenced was blood. The source is a human donor with a solid tumor. This chain uses TRBV20-1 with TRBJ2-7; no clear D. The CDR3 nucleotides are TGCAGTGCTAGGGTCGGGCAGGCCGAGCAGTACTTC. Encoded protein: CSARVGQAEQYF.